The T cell receptor (beta chain) under discussion was sequenced for a study of cytomegalovirus exposure and HLA in healthy donors. Some clones are missing from TCRdb's copy, which holds only in-frame ones; the method was immunoSEQ multiplex PCR. The table records approximately 65,000 clones, 80% to 95% of them present only once. Germline-derived CDR1 and CDR2 are LNHDA and SQIVND (reference sequence). The CDR3 has 15 amino acids. V was pared by 7 bases and J by 5 bases, with 12 bases of the junction left unmatched. The rearrangement joins TRBV19 to TRBJ2-5, with 8 nucleotides matching TRBD1. This sequence was found in a man between 18 and 29 years old in good health and CMV-seropositive. The sample comprised PBMCs. For the CDR3, the DNA is TGTGCCAGTACTCCAGGGGGCGGAAGGGGGGAGACCCAGTACTTC. This encodes CASTPGGGRGETQYF.